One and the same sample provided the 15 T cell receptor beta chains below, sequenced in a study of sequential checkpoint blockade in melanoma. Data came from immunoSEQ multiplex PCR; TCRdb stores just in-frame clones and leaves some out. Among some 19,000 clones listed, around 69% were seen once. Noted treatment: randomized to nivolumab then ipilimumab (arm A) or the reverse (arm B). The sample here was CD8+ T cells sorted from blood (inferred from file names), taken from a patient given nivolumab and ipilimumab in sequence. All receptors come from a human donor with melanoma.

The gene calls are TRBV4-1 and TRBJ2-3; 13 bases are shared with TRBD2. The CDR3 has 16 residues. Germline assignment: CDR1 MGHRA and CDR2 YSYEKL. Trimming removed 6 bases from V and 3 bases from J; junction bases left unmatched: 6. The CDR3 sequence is CASRLGTSGVTDTQYF. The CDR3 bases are TGCGCCAGCAGGCTAGGGACTAGCGGGGTGACAGATACGCAGTATTTT.

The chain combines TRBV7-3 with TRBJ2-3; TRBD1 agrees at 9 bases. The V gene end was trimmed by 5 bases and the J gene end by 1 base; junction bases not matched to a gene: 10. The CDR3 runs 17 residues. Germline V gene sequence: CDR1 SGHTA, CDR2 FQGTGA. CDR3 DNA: TGTGCCAGCAGCCCTGGACAGGGGAGGGTCGGCACAGATACGCAGTATTTT. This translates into CASSPGQGRVGTDTQYF.

For the CDR3, the DNA is TGTGCCAGCAGCCCACTTCATAGCAGCTCCTACAATGAGCAGTTCTTC. Residues: CASSPLHSSSYNEQFF. This chain joins TRBV7-1 and TRBJ2-1, with D hard to call. TRBV7-1 is reported as an ORF; its role is uncertain. V gave up 5 bases and J gave up 0 bases, with 14 bases separating them. The CDR3 spans 16 residues.

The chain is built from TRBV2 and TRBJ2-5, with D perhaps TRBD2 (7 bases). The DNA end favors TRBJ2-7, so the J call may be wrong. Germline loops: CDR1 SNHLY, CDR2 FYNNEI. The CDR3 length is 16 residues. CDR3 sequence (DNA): TGTGCCAGCAGAGACAATCCAGGGGAGGGCTCCTACGAGCAGTACTTC. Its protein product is CASRDNPGEGSYEQYF.

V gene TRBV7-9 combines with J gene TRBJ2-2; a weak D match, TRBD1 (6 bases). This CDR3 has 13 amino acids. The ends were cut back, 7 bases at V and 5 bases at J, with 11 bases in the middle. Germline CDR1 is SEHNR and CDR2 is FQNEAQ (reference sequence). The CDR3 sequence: CASTEDSTGELFF. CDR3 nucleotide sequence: TGTGCCAGCACCGAGGACAGTACCGGGGAGCTGTTTTTT.

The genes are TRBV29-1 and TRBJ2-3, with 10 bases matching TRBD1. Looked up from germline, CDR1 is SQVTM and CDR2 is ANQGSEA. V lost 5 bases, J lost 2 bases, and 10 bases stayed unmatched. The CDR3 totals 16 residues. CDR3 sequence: CSVQDRGAFYTDTQYF. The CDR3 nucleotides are TGCAGCGTTCAGGACAGGGGGGCATTTTACACAGATACGCAGTATTTT.

CDR3 DNA sequence: TGTGCCAGCATCACCGGGAGCTCCTACGAGCAGTACTTC. Protein: CASITGSSYEQYF. The chain joins TRBV6-1 to TRBJ2-7; D is perhaps TRBD2 (6 bases). CDR1 and CDR2 (germline): MNHNS, SASEGT. The CDR3 is 13 residues long. V was clipped by 7 bases and J by 0 bases, with 10 bases between them.

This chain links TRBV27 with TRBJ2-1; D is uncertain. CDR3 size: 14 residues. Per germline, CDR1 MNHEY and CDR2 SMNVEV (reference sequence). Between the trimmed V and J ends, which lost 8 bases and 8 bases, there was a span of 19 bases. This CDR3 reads CASSTGARWDEQFF. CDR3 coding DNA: TGTGCCAGCTCCACCGGTGCCAGGTGGGATGAGCAGTTCTTC.

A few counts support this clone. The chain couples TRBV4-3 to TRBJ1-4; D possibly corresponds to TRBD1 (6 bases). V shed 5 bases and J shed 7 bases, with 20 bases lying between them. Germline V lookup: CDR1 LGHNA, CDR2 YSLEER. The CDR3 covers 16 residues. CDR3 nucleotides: TGCGCCAGCAGCGCTGGGGAGGGGGAAGGGAGTGAAAAACTGTTTTTT. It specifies CASSAGEGEGSEKLFF.

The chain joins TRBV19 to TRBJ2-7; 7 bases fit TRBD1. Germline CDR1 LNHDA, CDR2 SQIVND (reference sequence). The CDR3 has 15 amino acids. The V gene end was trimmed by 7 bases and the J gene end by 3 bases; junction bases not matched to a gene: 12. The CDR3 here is CASKIGGQAGYEQYF. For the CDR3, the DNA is TGTGCCAGTAAAATAGGCGGACAGGCAGGCTACGAGCAGTACTTC. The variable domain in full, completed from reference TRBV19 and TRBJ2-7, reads DGGITQSPKYLFRKEGQNVTLSCEQNLNHDAMYWYRQDPGQGLRLIYYSQIVNDFQKGDIAEGYSVSREKKESFPLTVTSAQKNPTAFYLCASKIGGQAGYEQYFGPGTRLTVT.

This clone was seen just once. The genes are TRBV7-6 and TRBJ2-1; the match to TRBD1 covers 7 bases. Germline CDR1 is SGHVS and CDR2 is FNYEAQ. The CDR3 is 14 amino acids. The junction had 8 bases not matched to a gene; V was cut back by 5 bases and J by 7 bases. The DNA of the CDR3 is TGTGCCAGCAGCCGATCAGGGGGTGGTAATGAGCAGTTCTTC. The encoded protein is CASSRSGGGNEQFF.

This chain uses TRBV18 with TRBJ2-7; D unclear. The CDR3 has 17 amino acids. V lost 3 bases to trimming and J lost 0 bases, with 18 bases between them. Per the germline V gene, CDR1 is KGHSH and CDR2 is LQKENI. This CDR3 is CASSPSVRRLGSYEQYF. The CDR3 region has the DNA TGTGCCAGCTCACCGAGTGTCCGGAGATTGGGCTCCTACGAGCAGTACTTC.

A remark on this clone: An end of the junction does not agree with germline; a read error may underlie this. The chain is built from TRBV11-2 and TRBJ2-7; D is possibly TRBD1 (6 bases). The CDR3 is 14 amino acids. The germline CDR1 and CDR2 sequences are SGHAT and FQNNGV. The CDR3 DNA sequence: TGTGCCAGCAGCCTAGACAGGCGTTCCTACGAGCAGTACTTC. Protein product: CASSLDRRSYEQYF.

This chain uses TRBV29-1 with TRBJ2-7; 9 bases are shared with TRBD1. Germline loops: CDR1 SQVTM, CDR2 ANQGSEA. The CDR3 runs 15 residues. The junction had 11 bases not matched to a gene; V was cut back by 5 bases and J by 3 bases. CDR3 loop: CSVSSGTGRFYEQYF. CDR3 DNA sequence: TGCAGCGTTTCCTCCGGGACAGGGCGCTTCTACGAGCAGTACTTC.

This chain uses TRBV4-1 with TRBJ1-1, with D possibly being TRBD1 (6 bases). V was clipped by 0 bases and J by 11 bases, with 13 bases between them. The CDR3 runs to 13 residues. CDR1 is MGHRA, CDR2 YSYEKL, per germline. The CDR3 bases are TGCGCCAGCAGCCAAGAATGGGGGCTTTGGGCTTTCTTT. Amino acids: CASSQEWGLWAFF.